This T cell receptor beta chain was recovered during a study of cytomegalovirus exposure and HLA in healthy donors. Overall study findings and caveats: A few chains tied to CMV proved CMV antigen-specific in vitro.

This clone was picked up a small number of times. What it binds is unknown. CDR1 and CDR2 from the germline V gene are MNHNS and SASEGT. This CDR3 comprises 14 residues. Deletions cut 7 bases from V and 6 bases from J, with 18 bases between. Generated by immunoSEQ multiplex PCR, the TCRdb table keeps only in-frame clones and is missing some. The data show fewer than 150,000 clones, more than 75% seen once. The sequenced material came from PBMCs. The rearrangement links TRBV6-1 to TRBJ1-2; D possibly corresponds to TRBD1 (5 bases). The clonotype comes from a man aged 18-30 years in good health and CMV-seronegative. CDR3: CASTLTEYLHGYTF. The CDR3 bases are TGTGCCAGCACCCTGACAGAGTATCTCCATGGCTACACCTTC.